These 13 T cell receptor beta chains were all obtained from the same sample, sequenced in a study of T cells in Graves' hyperthyroidism and ophthalmopathy. Researchers amplified the TCR beta CDR3 regions from RNA transcripts. A set of HTBI primers served as the primers for a first-round RT-PCR of the TCR CDR3. TCRdb independently ran MiXCR on the multiplex PCR reads; one entry per CDR3 protein. The sample has about 480,000 distinct CDR3 sequences, roughly 25% seen once. The specimen was blood. All receptors derive from a woman in her 30s with Graves' ophthalmopathy.

This clonotype appeared many times. The chain links TRBV18 to TRBJ1-1; tentative D call: TRBD1 (5 bases). Germline lookup yields CDR1 KGHSH and CDR2 LQKENI. This CDR3 contains 12 residues. V was clipped by 5 bases and J by 7 bases, with 11 bases between them. CDR3 protein: CASSSGRDEAFF. The CDR3 DNA reads as TGTGCCAGCTCATCGGGACGGGATGAAGCTTTCTTT.

This chain uses TRBV6-1 with TRBJ2-4, with 8 bases identical to TRBD2. The V gene's germline CDR1 is MNHNS and CDR2 SASEGT. The CDR3 has 15 residues. With V trimmed by 6 bases and J by 2 bases, 6 bases remained unmatched. CDR3 in DNA: TGTGCCAGCAGCCGGGGGGGTTTAACCAAAAACATTCAGTACTTC. It encodes CASSRGGLTKNIQYF.

The table lists this clonotype with many counts. The CDR3 spells CASSVSTASGNTIYF. The CDR3 coding sequence is TGTGCCAGCAGTGTCTCGACAGCCTCTGGAAACACCATATATTTT. The rearrangement links TRBV6-5 to TRBJ1-3; D perhaps matches TRBD1 (5 bases). Deletions cut 5 bases from V and 0 bases from J, with 11 bases between. The germline CDR1 and CDR2 sequences are MNHEY and SVGAGI. The CDR3 is made up of 15 amino acids.

V and J are TRBV12-3 or TRBV12-4 and TRBJ1-1; D unclear. This CDR3 is built from 13 residues. V dropped 6 bases and J dropped 1 base, with 9 bases sitting between them. The CDR3 bases are TGTGCCAGCAGCCCAACGTGGAACACTGAAGCTTTCTTT. This codes for CASSPTWNTEAFF.

This clonotype was recorded many times. This sequence joins TRBV11-1 and TRBJ2-7, with D possibly being TRBD2 (6 bases). The germline V gene has CDR1 SGHAT and CDR2 FQDESV (reference sequence). The CDR3 length is 18 residues. With 0 bases removed from V and 1 base from J, the gap between germline ends came to 19 bases. The DNA of the CDR3 is TGTGCCAGCAGCTTAGCGGGGGGTATGATAGCAATATCCTACGAGCAGTACTTC. Protein sequence: CASSLAGGMIAISYEQYF.

This clonotype was seen many times. The rearrangement joins TRBV20-1 to TRBJ1-5; tentatively, D is TRBD1 (5 bases). The germline V gene has CDR1 DFQATT and CDR2 SNEGSKA (reference sequence). Trimming took off 6 bases at V and 7 bases at J, with 13 bases between the two ends. The CDR3 runs 12 residues. The CDR3 DNA follows: TGCAGTGCCCCCGGGGCGGGACAGCCCCAGCATTTT. Translating it yields CSAPGAGQPQHF.

At least ten counts were recorded for this clonotype. The gene calls are TRBV6-1 and TRBJ2-7, with unresolved D. With 7 bases removed from V and 2 bases from J, the gap between germline ends came to 12 bases. CDR1 MNHNS and CDR2 SASEGT come from the germline V gene. This CDR3 comprises 13 residues. DNA for the CDR3: TGTGCCAGCACAAACGGCCTTACCTACGAGCAGTACTTC. It yields the protein CASTNGLTYEQYF.

This clonotype came up many times. The J gene is TRBJ1-1, the V gene TRBV12-3 or TRBV12-4, with unresolved D. V dropped 5 bases and J dropped 3 bases, with 16 bases sitting between them. CDR3 length equals 15 residues. The CDR3 here is CASSAVDLRDTEAFF. The CDR3 nucleotides are TGTGCCAGCAGTGCTGTGGATCTGAGGGACACTGAAGCTTTCTTT.

The J gene is TRBJ2-7, the V gene TRBV20-1; D gene ambiguous. V was trimmed by 0 bases and J by 3 bases, leaving 27 bases between them. Germline V lookup: CDR1 DFQATT, CDR2 SNEGSKA (reference sequence). The length of the CDR3 is 19 residues. The CDR3 sequence is CSARDRTPLGRGPFYEQYF. The CDR3 DNA reads TGCAGTGCTAGAGACCGCACCCCGCTTGGGCGCGGACCATTCTACGAGCAGTACTTC.

CDR3 amino acids: CASRGQGPGYTF. CDR3 nucleotides: TGTGCCAGCAGGGGACAGGGACCTGGCTACACCTTC. The rearrangement uses TRBV6-1 and TRBJ1-2; 9 positions match TRBD1. Germline V gene lookup returns CDR1 MNHNS and CDR2 SASEGT. V was clipped by 6 bases and J by 7 bases; unmatched bases: 3. This CDR3 region has 12 residues.

This clonotype came up many times. V usage is TRBV6-5 and J usage is TRBJ2-7, with D possibly being TRBD2 (5 bases). Germline V gene sequence: CDR1 MNHEY, CDR2 SVGAGI. Trimming took 0 bases from V and 2 from J, leaving 17 bases between them. The CDR3 extends over 17 amino acids. This CDR3 reads CASSYSTLLVLAYEQYF. The CDR3 coding sequence is TGTGCCAGCAGTTACTCGACGTTACTAGTATTAGCCTACGAGCAGTACTTC.

This clonotype was counted at least ten times. For the CDR3, the DNA is TGCAGCGTTGAAGGCCTCGGACAGGGGAGAACCTACGAGCAGTACTTC. It translates to CSVEGLGQGRTYEQYF. The rearrangement uses TRBV29-1 and TRBJ2-7, with 9 bases identical to TRBD1. The CDR3 loop spans 16 amino acids. Germline V gene data show CDR1 as SQVTM and CDR2 as ANQGSEA. After removal of 1 base from V and 2 bases from J, the junction contained 9 bases not matched to a gene.

In this sample, this clonotype turned up many times. The chain has TRBV6-5 and TRBJ2-3; possibly TRBD2 for D (6 bases). The germline V and J ends were trimmed by 2 bases and 4 bases, with 13 bases remaining between them. Germline V gene lookup returns CDR1 MNHEY and CDR2 SVGAGI. The CDR3 has 15 amino acids. The CDR3 sequence is CASSYDGGIADTQYF. The CDR3 DNA sequence: TGTGCCAGCAGTTACGATGGGGGGATCGCAGATACGCAGTATTTT.